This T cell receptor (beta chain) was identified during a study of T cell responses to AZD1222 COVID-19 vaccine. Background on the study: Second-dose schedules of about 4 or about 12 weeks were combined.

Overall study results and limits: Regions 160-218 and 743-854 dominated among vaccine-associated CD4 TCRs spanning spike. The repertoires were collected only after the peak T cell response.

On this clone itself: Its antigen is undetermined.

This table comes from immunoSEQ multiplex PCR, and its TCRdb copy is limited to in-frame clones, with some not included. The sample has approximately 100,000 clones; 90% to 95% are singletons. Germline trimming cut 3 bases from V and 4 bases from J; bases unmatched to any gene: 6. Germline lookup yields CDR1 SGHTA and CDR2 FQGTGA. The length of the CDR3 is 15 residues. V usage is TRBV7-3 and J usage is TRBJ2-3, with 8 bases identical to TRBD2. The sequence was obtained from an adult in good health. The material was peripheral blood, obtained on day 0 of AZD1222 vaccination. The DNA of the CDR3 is TGTGCCAGCAGCTTCACCGGGGGGGCAGCAGATACGCAGTATTTT. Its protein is CASSFTGGAADTQYF.